The 5 T cell receptor beta chains in this list originate from one sample, sequenced in a study of cytomegalovirus exposure and HLA in healthy donors. With 60 Vbeta and 13 Jbeta primers, the PCR was carried out. TCRdb's table, derived via immunoSEQ multiplex PCR, lists solely in-frame clones and lacks some. This sample carries roughly 130,000 clones, roughly 71% of them seen once, and the ten largest clones take 5.8%. Specimen: PBMCs. The receptors originated from a woman in her forties or fifties in good health and CMV-seropositive.

This rearrangement joins TRBV10-3 to TRBJ2-7; D is ambiguous. V lost 0 bases and J 2 bases, leaving 8 bases between the germline ends. This CDR3 is built from 14 residues. Germline V gives CDR1 ENHRY, CDR2 SYGVKD. Here the CDR3 DNA reads TGTGCCATCAGTGAGTCGTACGGTGCCTACGAGCAGTACTTC. Translating gives CAISESYGAYEQYF.

The chain combines TRBV29-1 with TRBJ1-4, with 9 positions matching TRBD1. This CDR3 comprises 13 residues. Germline values: CDR1 SQVTM, CDR2 ANQGSEA. Trimming removed 6 bases from V and 7 bases from J; junction bases left unmatched: 6. Written as DNA, the CDR3 is TGCAGCGTCAAACAGGGGGCGGGTGAAAAACTGTTTTTT. Protein: CSVKQGAGEKLFF.

The chain links TRBV30 to TRBJ2-5, with 9 bases that match TRBD1. J lost 5 bases, V lost 2 bases, and 6 bases had no gene match. The CDR3 is 14 residues long. Germline assignment: CDR1 GTSNPN and CDR2 SVGIG (reference sequence). CDR3: CAWSPTTGGETQYF. The DNA of the CDR3 is TGTGCCTGGAGTCCCACGACAGGGGGGGAGACCCAGTACTTC.

The rearrangement joins TRBV10-3 to TRBJ1-1, with D unresolved. With 7 bases removed from V and 0 bases from J, the gap between germline ends came to 9 bases. Germline V lookup: CDR1 ENHRY, CDR2 SYGVKD. The CDR3 runs 13 residues. CDR3 region: CAIMNSLNTEAFF. CDR3 DNA sequence: TGTGCCATCATGAACAGCTTGAACACTGAAGCTTTCTTT.

J is TRBJ2-2 and V is TRBV6-5; the D is unclear. Between the trimmed V and J ends, which lost 5 bases and 9 bases, there was a span of 4 bases. The CDR3 is 10 amino acids. Germline CDR1 MNHEY, CDR2 SVGAGI. CDR3: CASSERELFF. In nucleotides, the CDR3 is TGTGCCAGCAGTGAGCGGGAGCTGTTTTTT.